This T cell receptor (beta chain) was identified during a study of CD8 T cells in Susac syndrome. The CDR3 is 13 residues long. Between the trimmed V and J ends, which lost 6 bases and 4 bases, there was a span of 12 bases. The RNA, about 0.45 to 1 ug, was put through reverse transcription using random hexamers. From the immunoSEQ multiplex PCR reads, TCRdb called clonotypes with MiXCR, one entry per CDR3 protein. The table lists about 27,000 distinct CDR3 sequences, approximately 94% of them singletons, with 0.27% in the top ten. The rearrangement uses TRBV12-3 or TRBV12-4 and TRBJ2-5, with a possible D match to TRBD1 (5 bases). The sample taken for sequencing was CD8+ T cells from PBMCs. The sequence was obtained from a human donor in good health. For the CDR3, the DNA is TGTGCCAGCAGCCGAAGGGGAATAGAGACCCAGTACTTC. It encodes CASSRRGIETQYF.